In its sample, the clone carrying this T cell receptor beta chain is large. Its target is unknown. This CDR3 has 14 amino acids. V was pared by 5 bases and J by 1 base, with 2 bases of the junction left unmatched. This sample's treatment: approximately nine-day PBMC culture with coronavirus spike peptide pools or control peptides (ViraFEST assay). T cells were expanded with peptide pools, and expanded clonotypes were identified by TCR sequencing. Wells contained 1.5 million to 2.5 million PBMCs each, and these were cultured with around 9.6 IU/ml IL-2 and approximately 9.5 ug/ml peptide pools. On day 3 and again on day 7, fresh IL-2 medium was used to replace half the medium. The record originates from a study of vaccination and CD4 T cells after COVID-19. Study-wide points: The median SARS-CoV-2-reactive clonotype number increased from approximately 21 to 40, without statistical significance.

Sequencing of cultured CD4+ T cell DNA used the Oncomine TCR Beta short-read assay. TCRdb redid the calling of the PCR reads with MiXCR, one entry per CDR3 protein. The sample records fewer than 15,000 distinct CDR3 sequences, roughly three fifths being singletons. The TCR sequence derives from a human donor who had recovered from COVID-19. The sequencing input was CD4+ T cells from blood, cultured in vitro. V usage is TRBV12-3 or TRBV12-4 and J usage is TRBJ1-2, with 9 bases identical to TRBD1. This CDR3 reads CASSPTGGNYGYTF. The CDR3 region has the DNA TGTGCCAGCAGTCCGACAGGGGGTAACTATGGCTACACCTTC.